Listed here are 17 T cell receptor beta chains from one sample, sequenced in a study of STAT3 mutations in large granular lymphocyte leukemia. Only in-frame clones appear in the TCRdb table, and some are missing; sequencing was by immunoSEQ multiplex PCR. The table has some 25,000 clones, 94% seen once. Study observations and caveats: Every T-LGLL patient had at least one immunodominant TCRbeta clonotype.

For these receptors, no antigen is known. Sequenced sample: peripheral blood mononuclear cells. The receptors were gathered from a man in his forties or fifties with T-cell large granular lymphocyte leukemia. Some clones in this sample may be carry-over from other donors' samples.

This clone was seen once. V usage is TRBV30 and J usage is TRBJ1-1; D perhaps matches TRBD1 (5 bases). Germline CDR1 reads GTSNPN; CDR2 reads SVGIG (reference sequence). The CDR3 spans 15 residues. Between the trimmed V and J ends, which lost 2 bases and 5 bases, there was a span of 18 bases. The CDR3 is CAWSTGTKGLTEAFF. The CDR3 DNA is TGTGCCTGGAGTACCGGGACCAAAGGCTTGACTGAAGCTTTCTTT.

The chain carries TRBV25-1 and TRBJ2-7, with unresolved D. Per germline, CDR1 MGHDK and CDR2 SYGVNS. This CDR3 is built from 13 residues. The V end was cut by 3 bases, the J end by 9 bases, with 15 bases between. CDR3 sequence (DNA): TGTGCCAGCAGTGACCTAAGACGGTCTTGGCAGTACTTC. The encoded protein is CASSDLRRSWQYF.

Only one count was recorded for this clone. V is TRBV10-3 and J is TRBJ1-2, with D tentatively TRBD1 (5 bases). The CDR3 is 14 residues long. Germline V gene sequence: CDR1 ENHRY, CDR2 SYGVKD. The V gene lost 8 bases and the J gene lost 4 bases, with 17 bases spanning the gap. The CDR3 DNA is TGTGCCATCCGTCCCACAGGTAGCGGCTATGGCTACACCTTC. Its translation is CAIRPTGSGYGYTF.

This clone was found once. This chain links TRBV10-1 with TRBJ2-1; 9 bases line up with TRBD1. This CDR3 comprises 18 residues. V gave up 0 bases and J gave up 7 bases; unmatched junction bases: 13. The germline CDR1 and CDR2 sequences are WNHNN and SYGVQD (reference sequence). CDR3 DNA: TGCGCCAGCAGTGAGTCTGGGAGGGGACAGGGCTGGTGGAATGAGCAGTTCTTC. Its translation is CASSESGRGQGWWNEQFF.

The rearrangement links TRBV30 to TRBJ1-1, with D possibly being TRBD1 (5 bases). This CDR3 is 14 amino acids long. Germline CDR1 and CDR2: GTSNPN and SVGIG (reference sequence). Trimming cost V 5 bases and J 2 bases, with 15 bases left between them. The CDR3 coding sequence is TGTGCCTGGCACTGGGGCGGGGGTAACACTGAAGCTTTCTTT. Translation gives CAWHWGGGNTEAFF. Filled out from reference TRBV30 and TRBJ1-1, the complete variable domain reads SQTIHQWPATLVQPVGSPLSLECTVEGTSNPNLYWYRQAAGRGLQLLFYSVGIGQISSEVPQNLSASRPQDRQFILSSKKLLLSDSGFYLCAWHWGGGNTEAFFGQGTRLTVV.

V gene TRBV9 combines with J gene TRBJ2-3; TRBD2 matches at 8 bases. The CDR3 contains 15 residues. V dropped 4 bases and J dropped 3; count of bases not matched to a gene: 7. The germline CDR1 and CDR2 sequences are SGDLS and YYNGEE. CDR3 in amino acids: CASSTPGLGTDTQYF. CDR3 sequence (DNA): TGTGCCAGCAGCACTCCGGGACTAGGAACAGATACGCAGTATTTT.

The sample holds one count of this clone. This chain uses TRBV13 with TRBJ2-3, with D possibly matching TRBD2 (7 bases). Germline assignment: CDR1 PRHDT and CDR2 FYEKMQ (reference sequence). The CDR3 runs 17 residues. Trimming pared 5 bases from V and 0 bases from J, leaving 18 bases between. For the CDR3, the DNA is TGTGCCAGCAGCACTTCAGAGGGGGGGCGGAGCACAGATACGCAGTATTTT. This codes for CASSTSEGGRSTDTQYF.

This chain joins TRBV11-2 and TRBJ2-1; D is unresolved. CDR1 is SGHAT and CDR2 is FQNNGV in the germline V gene. V was trimmed by 2 bases and J by 7 bases, leaving 15 bases between them. This CDR3 has 15 amino acids. For the CDR3, the DNA is TGTGCCAGCAGCTTACAGCCGGCCCCCTTAAATGAGCAGTTCTTC. The encoded protein is CASSLQPAPLNEQFF.

This clone occurred once. This rearrangement joins TRBV30 to TRBJ2-7; D is undetermined. The CDR3 is made up of 13 amino acids. The V and J ends lost 0 bases and 5 bases respectively, with 11 bases between them. From germline, CDR1 is GTSNPN and CDR2 SVGIG (reference sequence). For the CDR3, the DNA is TGTGCCTGGAGTGTAAGTGGGTTCGACGAGCAGTACTTC. It codes for CAWSVSGFDEQYF.

The V and J genes are TRBV18 and TRBJ1-6; perhaps TRBD1 as D (6 bases). Trimming cost V 2 bases and J 7 bases, with 21 bases left between them. Germline loops: CDR1 KGHSH, CDR2 LQKENI. The length of the CDR3 is 18 residues. CDR3 loop: CASSPGMGRGAGNSPLHF. The CDR3 nucleotides are TGTGCCAGCTCACCAGGAATGGGCAGGGGCGCTGGGAATTCACCCCTCCACTTT.

This chain connects TRBV5-4 to TRBJ1-5; D is perhaps TRBD1 (6 bases). The ends were cut back, 1 base at V and 4 bases at J, with 12 bases in the middle. Germline V gene sequence: CDR1 SGHNT, CDR2 YYREEE (reference sequence). The CDR3 sequence is 15 residues long. The CDR3 is CASSLYGDRNQPQHF. DNA for the CDR3: TGTGCCAGCAGCTTGTATGGAGACAGGAATCAGCCCCAGCATTTT.

The count of this clone is one. The chain has TRBV9 and TRBJ1-6; 7 bases map to TRBD1. The J segment lost 6 bases and the V segment lost 2 bases, leaving 5 bases of the junction unmatched. The CDR3 extends over 15 amino acids. Germline CDR1 SGDLS, CDR2 YYNGEE. CDR3 in amino acids: CASSVGRGTNSPLHF. CDR3 DNA: TGTGCCAGCAGCGTCGGCAGGGGGACTAATTCACCCCTCCACTTT.

CDR3 DNA: TGTGCCACCAGCAGAGGGCTAGGGTACAATGAGCAGTTCTTC. Translated, it gives CATSRGLGYNEQFF. The rearrangement links TRBV15 to TRBJ2-1; no clear D gene. Germline V gene data show CDR1 as LNHNV and CDR2 as YYDKDF (reference sequence). This CDR3 region has 14 residues. V shed 1 base and J shed 4 bases, with 8 bases lying between them.

The CDR3 sequence is CASELGTGYNEQFF. The CDR3, as DNA: TGCGCCAGCGAATTGGGGACAGGGTACAATGAGCAGTTCTTC. The V call is TRBV5-1, the J call TRBJ2-1; 9 bases align to TRBD1. Per germline, CDR1 SGHRS and CDR2 YFSETQ. The CDR3 length is 14 residues. The V and J ends lost 7 bases and 4 bases, in that order; junction bases with no gene match: 6. The full variable domain, in which reference TRBV5-1 and TRBJ2-1 provide the parts outside the CDR3, is KAGVTQTPRYLIKTRGQQVTLSCSPISGHRSVSWYQQTPGQGLQFLFEYFSETQRNKGNFPGRFSGRQFSNSRSEMNVSTLELGDSALYLCASELGTGYNEQFFGPGTRLTVL.

The chain couples TRBV5-1 to TRBJ1-6; D perhaps matches TRBD1 (6 bases). The CDR3 spans 15 residues. Germline CDR1 is SGHRS and CDR2 is YFSETQ. The germline V and J ends were trimmed by 0 bases and 8 bases, with 12 bases remaining between them. The CDR3 region has the DNA TGCGCCAGCAGCTTGGAGGCAGGGGAGTATTCACCCCTCCACTTT. Translating gives CASSLEAGEYSPLHF.

This sequence joins TRBV28 and TRBJ1-1; D remains ambiguous. The CDR3 spans 13 residues. V was trimmed by 8 bases and J by 1 base, leaving 11 bases between them. CDR1 MDHEN and CDR2 SYDVKM come from the germline V gene. The CDR3 sequence is CASAVQQNTEAFF. The CDR3 DNA reads as TGTGCCAGCGCGGTCCAGCAGAACACTGAAGCTTTCTTT.

The chain recombines TRBV5-8 with TRBJ1-2; no reliable D call. Germline V gives CDR1 SGHTS, CDR2 YDEGEE. Trimming shortened V by 1 base and J by 7 bases, and 2 bases separated the two germline ends. The CDR3 is 10 residues long. The CDR3: CASSLSGYTF. The CDR3 bases are TGTGCCAGCAGCTTGAGTGGCTACACCTTC.